Below, 19 T cell receptor beta chains from the same sample are listed, as sequenced in a study of patients and donors after allogeneic stem cell transplantation. MiXCR, run by TCRdb on the RT-PCR reads, gives a single entry per CDR3 protein. Found here are some 960,000 distinct CDR3 sequences, more than 15% of them singletons; the top ten hold 6%. The sequenced sample was blood, either unsorted or a sorted T cell fraction (not recorded which). All receptors derive from a human donor who was either an allogeneic HSCT recipient or a stem cell or donor lymphocyte infusion donor (not recorded which). It is not recorded whose cells these are; they may come from a transplant donor.

The chain uses TRBV6-5 and TRBJ1-2; no reliable D call. The V gene's germline CDR1 is MNHEY and CDR2 SVGAGI. This CDR3 region has 15 residues. V was shortened by 0 bases and J by 6 bases, with 14 bases between the two germline ends. The CDR3 region is CASSYSQLLQDGYTF. The CDR3 nucleotides read TGTGCCAGCAGTTACTCGCAGCTATTACAAGATGGCTACACCTTC.

This clonotype was detected ten times or more. V and J are TRBV6-6 and TRBJ1-1; a possible D gene is TRBD1 (5 bases). CDR3 length equals 13 residues. The ends were cut back, 5 bases at V and 3 bases at J, with 10 bases in the middle. Germline CDR1 and CDR2: MNHNY and SVGAGI (reference sequence). The CDR3 DNA reads TGTGCCAGCAGTCTCCCGGGGGACACTGAAGCTTTCTTT. It is translated as CASSLPGDTEAFF.

In this sample, this clonotype turned up a few times. The rearrangement links TRBV25-1 to TRBJ2-2, with D unclear. This CDR3 has 16 residues. Trimming cost V 2 bases and J 5 bases, with 15 bases left between them. CDR1 and CDR2 (germline): MGHDK, SYGVNS. The CDR3 DNA is TGTGCCAGCAGTGAAGTAAGGGCCGGACGAACCGGGGAGCTGTTTTTT. Protein product: CASSEVRAGRTGELFF.

With regard to this clonotype: A read error is possible here, since a much larger clone lies one base away. CDR3 sequence reads: CASSLASGQNTVAFF. As DNA, the CDR3 is TGCGCCAGCAGCTTGGCGTCGGGACAGAACACTGTAGCTTTCTTT. The chain has TRBV5-1 and TRBJ1-1; 7 bases match TRBD1. In germline, CDR1 is SGHRS, CDR2 YFSETQ. The CDR3 consists of 15 residues. Based on the CDR3 plus reference TRBV5-1 and TRBJ1-1, the full variable domain is KAGVTQTPRYLIKTRGQQVTLSCSPISGHRSVSWYQQTPGQGLQFLFEYFSETQRNKGNFPGRFSGRQFSNSRSEMNVSTLELGDSALYLCASSLASGQNTVAFFGQGTRLTVV.

The V call is TRBV3-1, the J call TRBJ2-2, with D unresolved. The V and J ends lost 2 bases and 6 bases respectively, with 16 bases between them. The CDR3 totals 16 residues. In germline, CDR1 is LGHDT, CDR2 YNNKEL (reference sequence). The chain's CDR3 is CASSQRDTTRPGELFF. CDR3 DNA: TGTGCCAGCAGCCAAAGAGACACAACCCGTCCCGGGGAGCTGTTTTTT.

In this sample, this clonotype turned up a few times. The rearrangement joins TRBV7-8 to TRBJ2-5, with D uncertain. The CDR3 is made up of 11 amino acids. The V gene lost 5 bases and the J gene lost 9 bases, with 10 bases spanning the gap. Germline V CDR1 and CDR2: SGHVS, FQNEAQ. DNA for the CDR3: TGTGCCAGCAGCCGAGACCGGGCCCAGTACTTC. It specifies CASSRDRAQYF. Full variable domain (outside the CDR3, taken from reference TRBV7-8 and TRBJ2-5): GAGVSQSPRYKVAKRGQDVALRCDPISGHVSLFWYQQALGQGPEFLTYFQNEAQLDKSGLPSDRFFAERPEGSVSTLKIQRTQQEDSAVYLCASSRDRAQYFGPGTRLLVL.

The table lists this clonotype with a few counts. The J gene is TRBJ1-2, the V gene TRBV5-1; perhaps TRBD1 as D (6 bases). This CDR3 is built from 16 residues. With 1 base removed from V and 6 bases from J, the gap between germline ends came to 19 bases. The germline gives CDR1 SGHRS, CDR2 YFSETQ. The CDR3, as DNA: TGCGCCAGCAGCTTGCAAGGTATCCATACAGGGCATGGCTACACCTTC. This encodes CASSLQGIHTGHGYTF.

There are a few counts of this clonotype. This rearrangement joins TRBV2 to TRBJ2-7; 8 bases align to TRBD2. Losses at the gene ends were 2 bases for V and 3 bases for J; bases not matched to a gene: 6. Germline CDR1 is SNHLY and CDR2 is FYNNEI. The length of the CDR3 is 15 residues. The CDR3 DNA is TGTGCCAGCAGTGAAACAGAACTAGCGGTCTACGAGCAGTACTTC. It encodes CASSETELAVYEQYF.

The genes are TRBV9 and TRBJ2-5; D possibly matches TRBD1 or TRBD2 (5 bases each). Per germline, CDR1 SGDLS and CDR2 YYNGEE. This CDR3 is 16 amino acids long. The germline V and J ends were trimmed by 0 bases and 1 base, with 13 bases remaining between them. DNA for the CDR3: TGTGCCAGCAGCGTAGCCGAGGGGATCCCCCAAGAGACCCAGTACTTC. It encodes CASSVAEGIPQETQYF.

This clonotype came up many times. The CDR3, as DNA: TGTGCCAGCAGACCTGAGAGTTACAACTATGGCTACACCTTC. It encodes CASRPESYNYGYTF. V and J are TRBV12-3 or TRBV12-4 and TRBJ1-2; D uncertain. This CDR3 region has 14 residues. V shed 6 bases and J shed 2 bases, with 13 bases lying between them.

The J gene is TRBJ2-3, the V gene TRBV27, with D tentatively TRBD1 or TRBD2 (5 bases each). This CDR3 spans 15 amino acids. Looked up from germline, CDR1 is MNHEY and CDR2 is SMNVEV (reference sequence). V lost 5 bases and J 1 base, leaving 13 bases between the germline ends. As DNA, the CDR3 is TGTGCCAGCAGTCCTCAGGGAGTGGGCACAGATACGCAGTATTTT. This codes for CASSPQGVGTDTQYF.

This clonotype was detected only a few times. V usage is TRBV6-1 and J usage is TRBJ2-7, with 7 bases that match TRBD1. The CDR3 totals 16 residues. The J segment lost 3 bases and the V segment lost 5 bases, leaving 13 bases of the junction unmatched. Germline V gene lookup returns CDR1 MNHNS and CDR2 SASEGT. The CDR3 region has the DNA TGTGCCAGCAGTCCACGACAGGGTTTGGGCTTCTACGAGCAGTACTTC. Translation: CASSPRQGLGFYEQYF.

The genes are TRBV6-2 or TRBV6-3 and TRBJ2-1; no reliable D call. V lost 5 bases and J 10 bases, leaving 24 bases between the germline ends. Germline V gene lookup returns CDR1 MNHEY and CDR2 SVGEGT. CDR3 size: 16 residues. The CDR3 coding sequence is TGTGCCAGCAGTAAAAAAGAAGGACCAGTACCTAGGGAGCAGTTCTTC. The encoded protein is CASSKKEGPVPREQFF.

This clonotype was observed a handful of times. V and J are TRBV20-1 and TRBJ2-7; 8 bases match TRBD2. The trim removed 3 bases at V and 6 bases at J, leaving 4 bases unmatched. The CDR3 contains 12 residues. Germline V lookup: CDR1 DFQATT, CDR2 SNEGSKA (reference sequence). CDR3 region: CSASSGLVEQYF. For the CDR3, the DNA is TGCAGTGCTAGCTCGGGACTAGTCGAGCAGTACTTC.

The rearrangement uses TRBV5-5 and TRBJ1-1; D gene unclear. Germline values: CDR1 SGHKS, CDR2 YYEKEE (reference sequence). The CDR3 length is 14 residues. V shed 4 bases and J shed 3 bases, with 13 bases lying between them. This CDR3 is CASSRIRWDTEAFF. DNA for the CDR3: TGTGCCAGCAGCAGGATCCGGTGGGACACTGAAGCTTTCTTT.

This clonotype turned up a few times. V gene TRBV5-1 combines with J gene TRBJ2-2; D ambiguous. CDR3 length: 15 amino acids. CDR1 is SGHRS, CDR2 YFSETQ, per germline. V was trimmed by 4 bases and J by 5 bases, leaving 15 bases between them. The CDR3 here is CASSQAVHGTGELFF. The CDR3 DNA sequence: TGCGCCAGCAGCCAGGCGGTTCATGGGACCGGGGAGCTGTTTTTT.

There are a few counts of this clonotype. The rearrangement joins TRBV18 to TRBJ1-1, with D possibly TRBD1 on 5 matching bases. In germline, CDR1 is KGHSH, CDR2 LQKENI. V was shortened by 3 bases and J by 0 bases, with 14 bases between the two germline ends. The CDR3 runs to 16 residues. CDR3 bases: TGTGCCAGCTCACCCCCCACGTCGGGGCTGAACACTGAAGCTTTCTTT. Protein product: CASSPPTSGLNTEAFF.

This clonotype was detected only a few times. The chain has TRBV9 and TRBJ1-2, with D possibly matching TRBD1 (5 bases). V lost 3 bases to trimming and J lost 8 bases, with 17 bases between them. CDR1 and CDR2 (germline): SGDLS, YYNGEE. The CDR3 length is 14 residues. The CDR3 loop reads CASSAPGRGSGYTF. CDR3 coding DNA: TGTGCCAGCAGCGCCCCCGGAAGGGGCAGCGGCTACACCTTC.

This chain links TRBV11-2 with TRBJ2-1, with D maybe TRBD2 (5 bases). CDR3 size: 17 residues. Germline lookup yields CDR1 SGHAT and CDR2 FQNNGV. Trimming cost V 0 bases and J 2 bases, with 14 bases left between them. This chain's CDR3 is CASSLDLRERAYNEQFF. For the CDR3, the DNA is TGTGCCAGCAGCTTAGATCTGAGGGAAAGGGCCTACAATGAGCAGTTCTTC.